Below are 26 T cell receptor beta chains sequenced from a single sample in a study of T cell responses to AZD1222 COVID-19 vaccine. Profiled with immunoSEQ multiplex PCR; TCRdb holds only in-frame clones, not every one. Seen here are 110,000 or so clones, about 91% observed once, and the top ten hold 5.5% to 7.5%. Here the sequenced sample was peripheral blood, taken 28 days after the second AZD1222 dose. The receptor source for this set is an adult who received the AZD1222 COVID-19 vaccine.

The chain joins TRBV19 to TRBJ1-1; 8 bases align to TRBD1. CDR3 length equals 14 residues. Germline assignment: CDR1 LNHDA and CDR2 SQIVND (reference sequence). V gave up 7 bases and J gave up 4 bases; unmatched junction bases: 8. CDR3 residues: CASTLTGESTEAFF. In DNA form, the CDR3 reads TGTGCCAGTACCTTGACAGGGGAGTCCACTGAAGCTTTCTTT. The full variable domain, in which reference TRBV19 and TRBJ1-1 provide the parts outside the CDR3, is DGGITQSPKYLFRKEGQNVTLSCEQNLNHDAMYWYRQDPGQGLRLIYYSQIVNDFQKGDIAEGYSVSREKKESFPLTVTSAQKNPTAFYLCASTLTGESTEAFFGQGTRLTVV.

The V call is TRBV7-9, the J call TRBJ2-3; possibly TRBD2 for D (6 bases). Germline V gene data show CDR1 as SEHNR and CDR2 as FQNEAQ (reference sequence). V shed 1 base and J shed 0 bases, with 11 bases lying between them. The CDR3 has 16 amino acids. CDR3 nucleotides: TGTGCCAGCAGCTTAGTGTGGGACTCTAGCACAGATACGCAGTATTTT. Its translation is CASSLVWDSSTDTQYF.

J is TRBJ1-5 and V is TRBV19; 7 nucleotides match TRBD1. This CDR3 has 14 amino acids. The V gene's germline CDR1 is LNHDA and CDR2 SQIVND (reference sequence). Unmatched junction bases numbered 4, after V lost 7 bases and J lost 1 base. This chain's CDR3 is CASIPGGSNQPQHF. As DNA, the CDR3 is TGTGCCAGTATTCCAGGGGGGAGCAATCAGCCCCAGCATTTT. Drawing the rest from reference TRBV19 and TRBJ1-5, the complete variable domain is DGGITQSPKYLFRKEGQNVTLSCEQNLNHDAMYWYRQDPGQGLRLIYYSQIVNDFQKGDIAEGYSVSREKKESFPLTVTSAQKNPTAFYLCASIPGGSNQPQHFGDGTRLSIL.

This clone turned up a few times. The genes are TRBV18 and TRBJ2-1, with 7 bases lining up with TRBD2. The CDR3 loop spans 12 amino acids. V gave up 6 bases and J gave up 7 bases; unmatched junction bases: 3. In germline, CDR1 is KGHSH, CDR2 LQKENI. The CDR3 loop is CASSGLENEQFF. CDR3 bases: TGTGCCAGCTCCGGACTAGAAAATGAGCAGTTCTTC.

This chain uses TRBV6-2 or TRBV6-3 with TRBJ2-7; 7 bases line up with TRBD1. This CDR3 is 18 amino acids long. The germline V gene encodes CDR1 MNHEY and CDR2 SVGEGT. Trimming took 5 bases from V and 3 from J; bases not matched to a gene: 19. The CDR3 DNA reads TGTGCCAGCAGTACCCCAACGGGACAGACCATAATTTACTACGAGCAGTACTTC. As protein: CASSTPTGQTIIYYEQYF.

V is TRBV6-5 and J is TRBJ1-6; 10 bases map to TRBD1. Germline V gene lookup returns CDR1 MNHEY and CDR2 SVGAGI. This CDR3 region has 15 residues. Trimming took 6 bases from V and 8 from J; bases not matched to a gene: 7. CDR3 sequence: CASRLTGTGDSPLHF. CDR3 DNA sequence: TGTGCCAGCAGACTCACCGGGACAGGGGATTCACCCCTCCACTTT.

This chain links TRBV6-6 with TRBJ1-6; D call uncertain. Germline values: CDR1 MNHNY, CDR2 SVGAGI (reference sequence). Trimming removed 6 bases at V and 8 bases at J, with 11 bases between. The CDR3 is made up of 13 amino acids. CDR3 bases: TGTGCCAGCAGAGGTACACAAGATTCACCCCTCCACTTT. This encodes CASRGTQDSPLHF.

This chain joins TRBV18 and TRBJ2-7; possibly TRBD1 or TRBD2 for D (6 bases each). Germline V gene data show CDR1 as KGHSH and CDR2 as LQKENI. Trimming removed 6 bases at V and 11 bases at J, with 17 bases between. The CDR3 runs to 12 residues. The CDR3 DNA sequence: TGTGCCAGCTCCTCGGTAGGGGGGTGGAAGTACTTC. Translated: CASSSVGGWKYF.

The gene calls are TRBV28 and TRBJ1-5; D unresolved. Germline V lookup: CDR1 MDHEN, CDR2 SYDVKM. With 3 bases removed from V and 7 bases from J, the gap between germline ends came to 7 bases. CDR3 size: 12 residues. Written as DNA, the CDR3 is TGTGCCAGCAGTTTCCTGGGGCAGCCCCAGCATTTT. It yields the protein CASSFLGQPQHF.

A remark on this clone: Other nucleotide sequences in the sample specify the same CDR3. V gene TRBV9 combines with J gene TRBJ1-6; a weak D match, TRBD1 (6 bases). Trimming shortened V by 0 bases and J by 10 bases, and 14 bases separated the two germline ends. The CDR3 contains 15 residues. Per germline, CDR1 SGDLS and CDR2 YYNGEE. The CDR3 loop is CASSVAWGLNSPLHF. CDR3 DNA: TGTGCCAGCAGCGTAGCCTGGGGGCTTAACTCACCCCTCCACTTT.

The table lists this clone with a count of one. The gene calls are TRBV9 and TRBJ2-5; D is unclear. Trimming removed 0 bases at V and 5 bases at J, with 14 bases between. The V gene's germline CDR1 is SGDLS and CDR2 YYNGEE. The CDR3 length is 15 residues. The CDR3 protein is CASSVEARNLETQYF. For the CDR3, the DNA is TGTGCCAGCAGCGTAGAGGCCAGGAACTTGGAGACCCAGTACTTC.

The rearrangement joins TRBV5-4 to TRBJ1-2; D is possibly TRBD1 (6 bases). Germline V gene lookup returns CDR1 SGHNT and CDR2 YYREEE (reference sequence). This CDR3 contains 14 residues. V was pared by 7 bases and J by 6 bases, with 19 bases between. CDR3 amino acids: CASADRLYGDGYTF. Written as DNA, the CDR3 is TGTGCCAGCGCTGACAGGCTATACGGGGATGGCTACACCTTC.

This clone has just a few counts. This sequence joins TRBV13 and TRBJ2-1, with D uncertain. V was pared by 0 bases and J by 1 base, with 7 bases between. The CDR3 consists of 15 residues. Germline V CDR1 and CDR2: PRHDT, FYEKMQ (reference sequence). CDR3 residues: CASSLGSRSYNEQFF. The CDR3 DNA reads TGTGCCAGCAGCTTAGGGAGTAGGTCCTACAATGAGCAGTTCTTC.

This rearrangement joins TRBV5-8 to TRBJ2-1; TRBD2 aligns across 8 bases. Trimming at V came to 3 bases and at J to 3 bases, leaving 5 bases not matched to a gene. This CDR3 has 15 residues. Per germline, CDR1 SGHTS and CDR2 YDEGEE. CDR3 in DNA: TGTGCCAGCAGCTCCGGGACTAGACTCTACAATGAGCAGTTCTTC. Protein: CASSSGTRLYNEQFF.

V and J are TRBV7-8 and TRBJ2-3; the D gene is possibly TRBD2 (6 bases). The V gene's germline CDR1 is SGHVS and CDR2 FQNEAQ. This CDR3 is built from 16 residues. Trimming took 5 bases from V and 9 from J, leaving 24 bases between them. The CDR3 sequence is CASSPQEGSSTRTQYF. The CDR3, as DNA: TGTGCCAGCAGCCCGCAGGAGGGCAGCTCCACAAGAACGCAGTATTTT.

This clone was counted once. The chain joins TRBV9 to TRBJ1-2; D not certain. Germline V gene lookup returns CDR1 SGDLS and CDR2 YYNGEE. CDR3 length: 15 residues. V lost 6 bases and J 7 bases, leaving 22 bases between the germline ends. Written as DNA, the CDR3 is TGTGCCAGCACCGTGGACCTTCGTTCGGATCTTGGCTACACCTTC. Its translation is CASTVDLRSDLGYTF. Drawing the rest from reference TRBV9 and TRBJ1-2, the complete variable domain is DSGVTQTPKHLITATGQRVTLRCSPRSGDLSVYWYQQSLDQGLQFLIQYYNGEERAKGNILERFSAQQFPDLHSELNLSSLELGDSALYFCASTVDLRSDLGYTFGSGTRLTVV.

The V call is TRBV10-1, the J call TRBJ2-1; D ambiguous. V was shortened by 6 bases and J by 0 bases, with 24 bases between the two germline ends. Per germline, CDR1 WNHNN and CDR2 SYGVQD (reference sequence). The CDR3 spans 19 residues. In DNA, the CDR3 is TGCGCCAGCAGCAGCACCGGGTCAGGAGACACCCCCTCCTACAATGAGCAGTTCTTC. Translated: CASSSTGSGDTPSYNEQFF.

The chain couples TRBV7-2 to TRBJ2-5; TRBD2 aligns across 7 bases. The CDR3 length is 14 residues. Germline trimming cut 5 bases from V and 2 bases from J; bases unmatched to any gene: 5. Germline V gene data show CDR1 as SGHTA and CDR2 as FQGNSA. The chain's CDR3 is CASSPRLAQETQYF. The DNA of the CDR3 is TGTGCCAGCAGCCCGCGACTAGCACAAGAGACCCAGTACTTC.

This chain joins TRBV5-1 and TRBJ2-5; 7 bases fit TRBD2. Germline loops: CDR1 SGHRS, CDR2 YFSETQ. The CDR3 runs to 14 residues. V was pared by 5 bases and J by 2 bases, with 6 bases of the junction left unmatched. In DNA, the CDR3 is TGCGCCAGCAGACTGCTAGCGGAACAAGAGACCCAGTACTTC. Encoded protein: CASRLLAEQETQYF.

The CDR3 is CASSNIAGTRYF. CDR3 nucleotides: TGTGCCAGCAGTAACATTGCCGGGACTAGGTATTTT. The chain employs TRBV28 and TRBJ2-3; 8 nucleotides line up with TRBD2. Germline CDR1 reads MDHEN; CDR2 reads SYDVKM. Trimming at V came to 5 bases and at J to 14 bases, leaving 9 bases not matched to a gene. CDR3 length equals 12 residues.

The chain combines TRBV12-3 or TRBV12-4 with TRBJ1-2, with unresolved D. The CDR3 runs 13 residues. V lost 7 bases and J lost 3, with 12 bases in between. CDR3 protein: CASTPGRDYGYTF. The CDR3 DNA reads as TGTGCCAGCACCCCAGGACGGGACTATGGCTACACCTTC.

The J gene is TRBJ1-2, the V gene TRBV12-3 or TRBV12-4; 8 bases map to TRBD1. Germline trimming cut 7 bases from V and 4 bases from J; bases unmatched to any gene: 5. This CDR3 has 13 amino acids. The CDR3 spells CASTLGQAYGYTF. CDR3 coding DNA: TGTGCCAGCACCCTGGGACAGGCCTATGGCTACACCTTC.

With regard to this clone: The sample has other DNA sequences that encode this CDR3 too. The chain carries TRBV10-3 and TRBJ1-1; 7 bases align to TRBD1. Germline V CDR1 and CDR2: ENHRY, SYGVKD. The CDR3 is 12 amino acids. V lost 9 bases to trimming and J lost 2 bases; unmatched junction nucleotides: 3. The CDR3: CAIRTGNTEAFF. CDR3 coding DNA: TGTGCCATTAGGACAGGTAACACTGAAGCTTTCTTT.

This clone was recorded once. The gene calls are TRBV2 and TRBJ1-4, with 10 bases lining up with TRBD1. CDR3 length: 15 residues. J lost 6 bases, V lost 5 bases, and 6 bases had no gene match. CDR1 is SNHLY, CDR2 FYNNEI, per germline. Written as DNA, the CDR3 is TGTGCCAGCAGTCAGACAGGGGGCGCGGATGAAAAACTGTTTTTT. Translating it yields CASSQTGGADEKLFF.

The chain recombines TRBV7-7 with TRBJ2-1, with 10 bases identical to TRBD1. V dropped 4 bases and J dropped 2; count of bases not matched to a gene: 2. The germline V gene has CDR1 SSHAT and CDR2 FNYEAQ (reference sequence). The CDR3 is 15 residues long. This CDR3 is CASSSGQGTYNEQFF. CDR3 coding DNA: TGTGCCAGCAGCTCGGGACAGGGGACCTACAATGAGCAGTTCTTC.

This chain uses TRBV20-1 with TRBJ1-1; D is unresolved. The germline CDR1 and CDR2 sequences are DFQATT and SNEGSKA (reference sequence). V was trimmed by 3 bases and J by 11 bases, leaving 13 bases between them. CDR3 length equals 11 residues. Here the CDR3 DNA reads TGCAGTGCTAGTCTGGCCCCTGTTGCTTTCTTT. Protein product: CSASLAPVAFF.